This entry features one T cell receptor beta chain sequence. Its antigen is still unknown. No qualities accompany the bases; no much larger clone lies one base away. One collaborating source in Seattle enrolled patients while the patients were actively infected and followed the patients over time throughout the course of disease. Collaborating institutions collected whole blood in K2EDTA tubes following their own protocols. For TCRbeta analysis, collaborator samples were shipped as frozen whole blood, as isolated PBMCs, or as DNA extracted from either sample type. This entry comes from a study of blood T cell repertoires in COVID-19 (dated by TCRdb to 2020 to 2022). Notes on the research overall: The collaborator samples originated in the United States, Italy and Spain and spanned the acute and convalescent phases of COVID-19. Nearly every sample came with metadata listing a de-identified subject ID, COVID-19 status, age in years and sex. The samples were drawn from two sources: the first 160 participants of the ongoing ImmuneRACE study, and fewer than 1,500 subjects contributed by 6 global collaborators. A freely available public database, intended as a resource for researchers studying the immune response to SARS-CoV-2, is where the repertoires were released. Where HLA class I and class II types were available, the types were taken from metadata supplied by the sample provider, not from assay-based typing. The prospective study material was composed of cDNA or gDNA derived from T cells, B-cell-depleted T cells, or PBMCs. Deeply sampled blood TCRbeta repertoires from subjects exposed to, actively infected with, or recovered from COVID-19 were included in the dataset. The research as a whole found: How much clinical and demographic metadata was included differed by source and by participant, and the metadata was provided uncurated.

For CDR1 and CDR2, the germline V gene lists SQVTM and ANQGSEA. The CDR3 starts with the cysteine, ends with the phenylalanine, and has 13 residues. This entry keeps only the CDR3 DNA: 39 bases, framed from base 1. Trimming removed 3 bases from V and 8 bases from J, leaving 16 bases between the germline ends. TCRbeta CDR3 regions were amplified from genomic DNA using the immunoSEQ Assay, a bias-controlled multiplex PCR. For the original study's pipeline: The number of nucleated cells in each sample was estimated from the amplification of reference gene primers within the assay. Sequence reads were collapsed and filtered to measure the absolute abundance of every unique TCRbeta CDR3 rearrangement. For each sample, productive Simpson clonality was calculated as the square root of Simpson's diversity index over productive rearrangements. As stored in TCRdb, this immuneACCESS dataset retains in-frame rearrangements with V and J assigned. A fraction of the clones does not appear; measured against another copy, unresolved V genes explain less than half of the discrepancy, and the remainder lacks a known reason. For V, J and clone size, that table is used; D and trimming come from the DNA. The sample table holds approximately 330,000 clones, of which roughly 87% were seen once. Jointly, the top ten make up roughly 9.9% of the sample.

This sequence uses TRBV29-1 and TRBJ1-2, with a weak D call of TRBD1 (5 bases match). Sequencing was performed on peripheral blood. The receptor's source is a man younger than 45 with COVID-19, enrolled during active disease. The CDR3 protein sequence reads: CSVEVQGQGGYTF. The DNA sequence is TGCAGCGTTGAGGTCCAGGGTCAAGGAGGCTACACCTTC.